Below, 9 T cell receptor beta chains from the same sample are listed, as sequenced in a study of T cells after yellow fever vaccination. TCRdb processed the 5' RACE reads anew with MiXCR; each CDR3 protein has one entry. Of nearly 550,000 distinct CDR3 sequences in the sample, under 25% are singletons; the top ten hold more than 13%. Sequencing was performed on PBMCs, taken 15 days after the yellow fever booster vaccination. The origin of the receptors is a man younger than 45 who received the YFV17D yellow fever vaccine.

This clonotype was seen a few times. The genes are TRBV4-2 and TRBJ2-7; D may be TRBD2 (5 bases). V dropped 0 bases and J dropped 4 bases, with 10 bases sitting between them. The germline gives CDR1 LGHNA, CDR2 YNFKEQ. The CDR3 extends over 14 amino acids. The DNA for the CDR3 is TGTGCCAGCAGCCAAGATCCAGCGGAGTACGAGCAGTACTTC. Residues: CASSQDPAEYEQYF.

This clonotype turned up a few times. This sequence joins TRBV12-3 or TRBV12-4 and TRBJ2-7, with unresolved D. The CDR3 length is 11 residues. V was pared by 3 bases and J by 5 bases, with 5 bases between. In DNA form, the CDR3 reads TGTGCCAGCAGTTTTTACCACGAGCAGTACTTC. This translates into CASSFYHEQYF.

The chain combines TRBV5-1 with TRBJ2-3, with D possibly called TRBD1 or TRBD2 (5 bases each). V was pared by 4 bases and J by 14 bases, with 20 bases between. This CDR3 region has 13 residues. CDR1 and CDR2 (germline): SGHRS, YFSETQ. CDR3 residues: CASSDRSGGGGYF. CDR3 in DNA: TGCGCCAGCAGCGACCGCAGCGGTGGTGGGGGGTATTTT.

This clonotype was counted between two and nine times. The rearrangement links TRBV6-5 to TRBJ2-7, with 9 bases matching TRBD1. The ends lost 0 bases at V and 5 bases at J; junction bases unmatched: 5. Germline CDR1 and CDR2: MNHEY and SVGAGI. The CDR3 consists of 15 residues. The CDR3 loop reads CASSYSGTGPDEQYF. DNA of the CDR3: TGTGCCAGCAGTTACTCTGGGACAGGGCCGGACGAGCAGTACTTC.

The J gene is TRBJ2-2, the V gene TRBV29-1; D possibly matches TRBD1 or TRBD2 (5 bases each). V was shortened by 2 bases and J by 5 bases, with 12 bases between the two germline ends. The V gene's germline CDR1 is SQVTM and CDR2 ANQGSEA. This CDR3 comprises 14 residues. This chain's CDR3 is CSVEPGTGTGELFF. CDR3 bases: TGCAGCGTTGAACCGGGGACCGGAACCGGGGAGCTGTTTTTT.

J is TRBJ2-5 and V is TRBV20-1; TRBD2 might be the D (7 bases). This CDR3 is 16 amino acids long. The germline V gene encodes CDR1 DFQATT and CDR2 SNEGSKA (reference sequence). Trimming took off 1 base at V and 4 bases at J, with 19 bases between the two ends. The CDR3 sequence: CSARGGASGTVETQYF. DNA for the CDR3: TGCAGTGCTAGAGGGGGGGCTAGCGGCACTGTAGAGACCCAGTACTTC.

The chain has TRBV20-1 and TRBJ2-1; tentative D call: TRBD2 (5 bases). Germline values: CDR1 DFQATT, CDR2 SNEGSKA (reference sequence). Trimming removed 2 bases at V and 6 bases at J, with 8 bases between. The CDR3 has 12 amino acids. CDR3 residues: CSARTAANEQFF. Here the CDR3 DNA reads TGCAGTGCTAGAACAGCGGCCAATGAGCAGTTCTTC.

This clonotype was counted a few times. The V gene is TRBV9, the J gene TRBJ2-7; D is unresolved. This CDR3 comprises 15 residues. The germline V and J ends were trimmed by 1 base and 0 bases, with 11 bases remaining between them. Germline lookup yields CDR1 SGDLS and CDR2 YYNGEE. The CDR3: CASSVTDHSSYEQYF. The CDR3 region has the DNA TGTGCCAGCAGCGTAACCGATCACAGCTCCTACGAGCAGTACTTC.

This clonotype was seen at least ten times. The chain employs TRBV20-1 and TRBJ2-1, with TRBD2 matching over 12 bases. There are 12 residues in the CDR3. The V and J ends lost 7 bases and 9 bases, in that order; junction bases with no gene match: 4. Germline V lookup: CDR1 DFQATT, CDR2 SNEGSKA (reference sequence). CDR3 nucleotides: TGCAGTGTCCTAGCGGGAGGGGCTGAGCAGTTCTTC. It translates to CSVLAGGAEQFF.